The 8 T cell receptor beta chains listed next were all sequenced from one sample in a study of T cell responses to AZD1222 COVID-19 vaccine. Only in-frame clones appear in the TCRdb table, and some are missing; sequencing was by immunoSEQ multiplex PCR. The sample lists 140,000 to 150,000 clones; approximately 90% were seen once. Sample: peripheral blood, taken on day 0 of AZD1222 vaccination. The receptors shown here come from an adult in good health.

The rearrangement joins TRBV20-1 to TRBJ2-1; 9 bases match TRBD2. With V trimmed by 3 bases and J by 9 bases, 15 bases remained unmatched. The CDR3 is made up of 16 amino acids. CDR1 DFQATT and CDR2 SNEGSKA come from the germline V gene (reference sequence). As DNA, the CDR3 is TGCAGTGCTAGTCCCATTTTCGGCGGGAGGGCGATTGAGCAGTTCTTC. Translation gives CSASPIFGGRAIEQFF.

The J gene is TRBJ1-5, the V gene TRBV18; a weak D match, TRBD1 (6 bases). This CDR3 contains 13 residues. Trimming pared 5 bases from V and 2 bases from J, leaving 7 bases between. Germline V CDR1 and CDR2: KGHSH, LQKENI. The DNA for the CDR3 is TGTGCCAGCTCAGGGGGCGGCAATCAGCCCCAGCATTTT. This encodes CASSGGGNQPQHF. Full variable domain (missing parts from reference TRBV18 and TRBJ1-5): NAGVMQNPRHLVRRRGQEARLRCSPMKGHSHVYWYRQLPEEGLKFMVYLQKENIIDESGMPKERFSAEFPKEGPSILRIQQVVRGDSAAYFCASSGGGNQPQHFGDGTRLSIL.

In this sample, this clone turned up once. V gene TRBV12-5 combines with J gene TRBJ1-3, with a weak D call TRBD1 (5 bases). The CDR3 loop spans 13 amino acids. Germline V lookup: CDR1 LGHNT, CDR2 FRNRAP. V lost 5 bases to trimming and J lost 10 bases, with 15 bases between them. CDR3 DNA sequence: TGTGCTAGTGGTACGACAGTGAACAGAACCATATATTTT. Translating it yields CASGTTVNRTIYF.

In its sample, this clone was seen a few times. V gene TRBV28 combines with J gene TRBJ2-1; TRBD1 matches at 8 bases. The CDR3 extends over 15 amino acids. Trimming at V came to 3 bases and at J to 7 bases, leaving 8 bases not matched to a gene. CDR1 is MDHEN and CDR2 is SYDVKM in the germline V gene. The CDR3 loop reads CASSFGAGGRNEQFF. The CDR3 coding sequence is TGTGCCAGCAGTTTCGGGGCAGGGGGCAGGAATGAGCAGTTCTTC.

V usage is TRBV18 and J usage is TRBJ2-5; the D call may be TRBD1 or TRBD2 (5 bases each). Looked up from germline, CDR1 is KGHSH and CDR2 is LQKENI. The CDR3 length is 15 residues. Trimming removed 3 bases at V and 3 bases at J, with 14 bases between. CDR3 nucleotide sequence: TGTGCCAGCTCACCTGTAGTTGGGGGTGAAGAGACCCAGTACTTC. Amino acid sequence: CASSPVVGGEETQYF.

In this sample, this clone turned up once. The chain has TRBV6-2 or TRBV6-3 and TRBJ2-5; D remains unclear. There are 13 residues in the CDR3. CDR1 MNHEY and CDR2 SVGEGT come from the germline V gene. Deletions cut 7 bases from V and 2 bases from J, with 11 bases between. CDR3 amino acids: CASIPDGQETQYF. The CDR3 coding sequence is TGTGCCAGCATCCCGGACGGACAAGAGACCCAGTACTTC.

The chain employs TRBV5-1 and TRBJ1-3; the match to TRBD1 covers 7 bases. V shed 4 bases, J shed 4 bases, and the junction held 11 bases outside the gene matches. CDR3 length equals 16 residues. CDR1 is SGHRS and CDR2 is YFSETQ in the germline V gene. This chain's CDR3 is CASSLRTGVAGNTIYF. The CDR3 region has the DNA TGCGCCAGCAGCCTTAGAACAGGGGTAGCGGGAAACACCATATATTTT.

The V and J genes are TRBV5-4 and TRBJ1-5; the D gene is possibly TRBD1 (5 bases). Germline V gives CDR1 SGHNT, CDR2 YYREEE (reference sequence). Trimming took 0 bases from V and 1 from J, leaving 5 bases between them. The CDR3 has 14 residues. CDR3 residues: CASSLEGSNQPQHF. CDR3 coding DNA: TGTGCCAGCAGCTTGGAGGGGAGCAATCAGCCCCAGCATTTT.